The rows below give T cell receptor beta chains drawn from one sample of a study of radiotherapy plus CTLA-4 blockade in lung cancer. Produced via immunoSEQ multiplex PCR; TCRdb's table is partial and in-frame only. The sample has approximately 82,000 clones; over 75% are singletons. The material sequenced was peripheral blood, taken from a patient treated with radiotherapy plus ipilimumab. The source of these receptors is a human donor with non-small cell lung cancer that progressed on radiotherapy plus ipilimumab. CDR3s include the opening cysteine and the closing phenylalanine or tryptophan. A D gene is named only where the DNA matches it firmly. Expanded clones are given a class, and other clones once, few, many or no size at all.

clone size	J gene	D gene	V gene	CDR3 protein	CDR3 DNA
.	TRBJ1-2	.	TRBV7-2	CASSLATGSNYGYTF	TGTGCCAGCAGCTTAGCGACAGGATCTAACTATGGCTACACCTTC
once	TRBJ2-1	.	TRBV5-4	CASSFGQGSYNEQFF	TGTGCCAGCAGCTTTGGGCAGGGCTCCTACAATGAGCAGTTCTTC
.	TRBJ2-5	.	TRBV7-2	CASVPGRLETQYF	TGTGCCAGTGTACCGGGCCGGTTGGAGACCCAGTACTTC
.	TRBJ1-1	.	TRBV27	CASSQQGRTEAFF	TGTGCCAGCAGCCAACAGGGTCGCACTGAAGCTTTCTTT
.	TRBJ2-7	.	TRBV5-6	CASSRRPGSYEQYF	TGTGCCAGCAGCCGGAGACCGGGCTCCTACGAGCAGTACTTC
.	TRBJ2-7	.	TRBV7-9	CASSFNYEQYF	TGTGCCAGCAGTTTTAACTACGAGCAGTACTTC
.	TRBJ2-3	TRBD1	TRBV7-2	CASSLRDRGDTQYF	TGTGCCAGCAGCTTAAGGGACAGGGGGGATACGCAGTATTTT
few	TRBJ2-7	.	TRBV6-4	CASSDGEQYF	TGTGCCAGCAGTGACGGCGAGCAGTACTTC
few	TRBJ2-2	.	TRBV7-2	CASSPMDTGELFF	TGTGCCAGCAGCCCGATGGACACCGGGGAGCTGTTTTTT
few	TRBJ1-2	.	TRBV6-1	CASNPWEIDYGYTF	TGTGCCAGCAACCCCTGGGAAATCGACTATGGCTACACCTTC
.	TRBJ2-5	.	TRBV15	CATSRGQETQYF	TGTGCCACCTCCCGAGGACAAGAGACCCAGTACTTC
.	TRBJ1-2	.	TRBV6-6	CASSYSKWGHGYTF	TGTGCCAGCAGTTACTCGAAGTGGGGCCATGGCTACACCTTC